This T cell receptor (beta chain) was found in a study of cytomegalovirus exposure and HLA in healthy donors. Study-level findings and limits: In an earlier analysis, about 90% or about 30%: the productive usage of most TCR beta V segments.

The study ran its PCR with 60 Vbeta and 13 Jbeta primers. Sequenced by immunoSEQ multiplex PCR; TCRdb stores in-frame clones only, minus some. The table shows around 200,000 clones, with roughly four fifths occurring only once. A note on this clone: Antigen: not known.

V was clipped by 5 bases and J by 3 bases, with 22 bases between them. The CDR3 runs 17 residues. Germline-derived CDR1 and CDR2 are SGHDT and YYEEEE. The sample consisted of PBMCs. This receptor was obtained from a woman in her twenties or thirties in good health and CMV-seropositive. The J gene is TRBJ2-3, the V gene TRBV5-6; tentative D call: TRBD2 (6 bases). CDR3 residues: CASSYGTPNYPTDTQYF. The CDR3 DNA is TGTGCCAGCAGTTATGGGACTCCAAACTATCCAACAGATACGCAGTATTTT. Full variable domain (missing parts from reference TRBV5-6 and TRBJ2-3): DAGVTQSPTHLIKTRGQQVTLRCSPKSGHDTVSWYQQALGQGPQFIFQYYEEEERQRGNFPDRFSGHQFPNYSSELNVNALLLGDSALYLCASSYGTPNYPTDTQYFGPGTRLTVL.